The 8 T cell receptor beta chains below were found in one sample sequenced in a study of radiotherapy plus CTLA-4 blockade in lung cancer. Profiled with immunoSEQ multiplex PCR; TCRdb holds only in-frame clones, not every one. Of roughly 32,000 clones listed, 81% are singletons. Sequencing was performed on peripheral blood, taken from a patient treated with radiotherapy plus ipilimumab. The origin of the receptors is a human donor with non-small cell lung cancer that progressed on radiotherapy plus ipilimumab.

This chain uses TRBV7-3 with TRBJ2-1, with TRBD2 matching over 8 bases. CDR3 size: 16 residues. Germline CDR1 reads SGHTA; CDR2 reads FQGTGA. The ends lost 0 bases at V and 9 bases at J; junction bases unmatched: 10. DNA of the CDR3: TGTGCCAGCAGCTTAACCCCCAGCGGGGGTTCCTCTGAGCAGTTCTTC. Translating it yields CASSLTPSGGSSEQFF.

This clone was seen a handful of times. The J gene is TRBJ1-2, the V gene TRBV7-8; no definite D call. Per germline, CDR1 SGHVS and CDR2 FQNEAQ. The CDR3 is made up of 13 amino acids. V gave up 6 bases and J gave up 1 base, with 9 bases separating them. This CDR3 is CASSPRLNYGYTF. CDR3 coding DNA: TGTGCCAGCAGTCCCCGACTTAACTATGGCTACACCTTC.

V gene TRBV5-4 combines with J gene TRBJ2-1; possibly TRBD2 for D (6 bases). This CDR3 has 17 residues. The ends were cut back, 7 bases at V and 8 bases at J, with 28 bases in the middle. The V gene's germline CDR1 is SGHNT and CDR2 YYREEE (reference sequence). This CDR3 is CASAFRVARGPSDEQFF. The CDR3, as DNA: TGTGCCAGCGCATTTCGAGTTGCGCGGGGACCTTCGGATGAGCAGTTCTTC.

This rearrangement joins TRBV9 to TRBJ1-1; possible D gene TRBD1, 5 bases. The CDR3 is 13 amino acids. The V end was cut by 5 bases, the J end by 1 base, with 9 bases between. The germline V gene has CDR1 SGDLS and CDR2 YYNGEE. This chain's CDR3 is CASSPQGNTEAFF. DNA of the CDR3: TGTGCCAGCAGTCCCCAGGGGAACACTGAAGCTTTCTTT.

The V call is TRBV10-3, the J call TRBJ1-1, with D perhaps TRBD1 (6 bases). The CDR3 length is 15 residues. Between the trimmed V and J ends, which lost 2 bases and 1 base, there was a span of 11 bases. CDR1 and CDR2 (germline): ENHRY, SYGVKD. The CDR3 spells CAISEPGQQNTEAFF. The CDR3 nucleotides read TGTGCCATCAGTGAGCCCGGACAGCAGAACACTGAAGCTTTCTTT.

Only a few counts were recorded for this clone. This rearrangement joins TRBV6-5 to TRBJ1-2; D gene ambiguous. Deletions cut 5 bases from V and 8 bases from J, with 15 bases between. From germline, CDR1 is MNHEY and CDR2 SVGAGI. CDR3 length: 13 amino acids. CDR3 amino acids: CASSLDSGRGYTF. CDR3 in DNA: TGTGCCAGCAGTCTCGACTCCGGTCGGGGCTACACCTTC.

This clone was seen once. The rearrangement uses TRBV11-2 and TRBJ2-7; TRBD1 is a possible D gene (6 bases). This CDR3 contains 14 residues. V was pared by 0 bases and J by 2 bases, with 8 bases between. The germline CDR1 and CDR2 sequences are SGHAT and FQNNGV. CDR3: CASSLDRTAYEQYF. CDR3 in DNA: TGTGCCAGCAGCTTAGACAGGACAGCCTACGAGCAGTACTTC.

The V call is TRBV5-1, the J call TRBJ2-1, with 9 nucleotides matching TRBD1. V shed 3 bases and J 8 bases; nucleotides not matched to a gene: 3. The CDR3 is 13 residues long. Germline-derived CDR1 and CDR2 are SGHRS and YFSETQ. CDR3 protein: CASSWGQGDEQFF. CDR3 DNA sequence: TGCGCCAGCAGCTGGGGACAGGGCGATGAGCAGTTCTTC.